Below, 24 T cell receptor beta chains from the same sample are listed, as sequenced in a study of vaccination and CD4 T cells after COVID-19. Cultured CD4+ T-cell DNA underwent Oncomine TCR Beta short-read sequencing. TCRdb reprocessed the PCR reads via MiXCR and lists one record per CDR3 protein. The sample consists of around 9,500 distinct CDR3 sequences, 34% of them appearing once. Their recognized antigens are unknown. As for treatment: roughly 11-day PBMC culture with coronavirus spike peptide pools or control peptides (ViraFEST assay). The unexposed donor gave CD4+ T cells before the COVID-19 pandemic (2011-2018). Sequenced sample: CD4+ T cells from blood, cultured in vitro. The receptors come from a human donor in good health.

This clonotype was seen more than once but under ten times. The junction does not match germline at one end; this may be a read error. The gene calls are TRBV7-6 and TRBJ1-1; D is unresolved. The CDR3 runs 12 residues. Germline V lookup: CDR1 SGHVS, CDR2 FNYEAQ. DNA of the CDR3: TGTGCCAGCAGCCCTGTGAAAACTGAAGCTTTCTTT. Its translation: CASSPVKTEAFF.

This chain links TRBV15 with TRBJ1-5, with 9 bases matching TRBD1. Germline V CDR1 and CDR2: LNHNV, YYDKDF (reference sequence). Trimming at V came to 3 bases and at J to 8 bases, leaving 5 bases not matched to a gene. CDR3 size: 14 residues. The CDR3 loop is CATSRTGGIEPQHF. DNA for the CDR3: TGTGCCACCAGCAGGACAGGGGGTATCGAGCCCCAGCATTTT. Variable domain in full (rest from reference TRBV15 and TRBJ1-5): DAMVIQNPRYQVTQFGKPVTLSCSQTLNHNVMYWYQQKSSQAPKLLFHYYDKDFNNEADTPDNFQSRRPNTSFCFLDIRSPGLGDTAMYLCATSRTGGIEPQHFGDGTRLSIL.

Only one count was recorded for this clonotype. This chain links TRBV5-1 with TRBJ2-7, with a possible D match to TRBD2 (6 bases). V lost 1 base and J 1 base, leaving 12 bases between the germline ends. CDR1 and CDR2 from the germline V gene are SGHRS and YFSETQ. CDR3 length: 15 residues. CDR3 coding DNA: TGCGCCAGCAGCTTGCTTCCTAGCGAGTCCTACGAGCAGTACTTC. This gives the protein CASSLLPSESYEQYF.

This clonotype was recorded a few times. The chain combines TRBV20-1 with TRBJ1-2; 8 bases align to TRBD1. Germline V gives CDR1 DFQATT, CDR2 SNEGSKA (reference sequence). The V gene end was trimmed by 5 bases and the J gene end by 2 bases; junction bases not matched to a gene: 4. The CDR3 runs to 13 residues. The DNA for the CDR3 is TGCAGTGCTTTGACAGGGGCGAACTATGGCTACACCTTC. It encodes CSALTGANYGYTF.

This clonotype was recorded only once. V gene TRBV18 combines with J gene TRBJ1-6; 8 positions match TRBD1. The trim removed 8 bases at V and 10 bases at J, leaving 7 bases unmatched. This CDR3 spans 13 amino acids. Germline V gene sequence: CDR1 KGHSH, CDR2 LQKENI. The CDR3 DNA sequence: TGTGCCAGCGGACAGGGTGGGATATCACCCCTCCACTTT. It yields the protein CASGQGGISPLHF.

A few counts support this clonotype. The rearrangement uses TRBV6-5 and TRBJ1-2, with a tentative D call TRBD1 (5 bases). The CDR3 length is 14 residues. The ends were cut back, 2 bases at V and 6 bases at J, with 13 bases in the middle. Germline CDR1 reads MNHEY; CDR2 reads SVGAGI. The CDR3 sequence is CASSYRPGTHGYTF. In DNA, the CDR3 is TGTGCCAGCAGTTACCGACCAGGGACCCATGGCTACACCTTC.

The chain uses TRBV6-1 and TRBJ1-1; D gene ambiguous. Germline CDR1 and CDR2: MNHNS and SASEGT. This CDR3 contains 13 residues. V shed 2 bases and J shed 0 bases, with 4 bases lying between them. The CDR3 region is CASSERMNTEAFF. CDR3 DNA sequence: TGTGCCAGCAGTGAACGGATGAACACTGAAGCTTTCTTT.

The chain is built from TRBV19 and TRBJ1-6; D gene uncertain. V was cut by 4 bases and J by 14 bases, with 15 bases left in between. CDR1 LNHDA and CDR2 SQIVND come from the germline V gene (reference sequence). The CDR3 is 13 residues long. The CDR3 coding sequence is TGTGCCAGTAGTAACGACGGTGCTGGGACCCTCCACTTT. It specifies CASSNDGAGTLHF.

The chain has TRBV2 and TRBJ2-7; D might be TRBD1 (5 bases). Trimming removed 6 bases from V and 3 bases from J, with 15 bases in between. Germline CDR1 is SNHLY and CDR2 is FYNNEI. There are 14 residues in the CDR3. This CDR3 is CASRLATVYYEQYF. The CDR3 DNA follows: TGTGCCAGCAGACTTGCGACAGTCTACTACGAGCAGTACTTC. The whole variable domain, remainder taken from reference TRBV2 and TRBJ2-7, is EPEVTQTPSHQVTQMGQEVILRCVPISNHLYFYWYRQILGQKVEFLVSFYNNEISEKSEIFDDQFSVERPDGSNFTLKIRSTKLEDSAMYFCASRLATVYYEQYFGPGTRLTVT.

V is TRBV14 and J is TRBJ1-5, with 7 bases that match TRBD1. The length of the CDR3 is 16 residues. With V trimmed by 0 bases and J by 4 bases, 6 bases remained unmatched. Germline-derived CDR1 and CDR2 are SGHDN and FVKESK. The CDR3 here is CASSQDDQGGNQPQHF. The CDR3 nucleotides read TGTGCCAGCAGCCAAGATGATCAGGGGGGTAATCAGCCCCAGCATTTT.

The genes are TRBV5-8 and TRBJ1-2; unclear D gene. CDR1 is SGHTS and CDR2 is YDEGEE in the germline V gene. V lost 4 bases, J lost 2 bases, and 21 bases lay in between. This CDR3 spans 17 amino acids. The CDR3 DNA follows: TGTGCCAGCAGCCTCCCTGGGCCGACTGGGCCAAACTATGGCTACACCTTC. Translated: CASSLPGPTGPNYGYTF.

This clonotype is medium-sized (0.01 to 0.1%) within its sample. The chain has TRBV20-1 and TRBJ1-5; no definite D call. The germline V gene encodes CDR1 DFQATT and CDR2 SNEGSKA (reference sequence). V was cut by 0 bases and J by 5 bases, with 14 bases left in between. The CDR3 consists of 15 residues. The DNA for the CDR3 is TGCAGTGCTAGAGAGGTGTGGGCTACCTATCAGCCCCAGCATTTT. This gives the protein CSAREVWATYQPQHF.

There are a few counts of this clonotype. This chain joins TRBV7-2 and TRBJ1-5; weak D call: TRBD1 (6 bases). The V end lost 1 base, the J end lost 4 bases, and 11 bases lay between the germline ends. From germline, CDR1 is SGHTA and CDR2 FQGNSA. This CDR3 spans 15 amino acids. The CDR3 nucleotides are TGTGCCAGCAGCTTAGTTCCGGGGGCAAATCAGCCCCAGCATTTT. Its protein product is CASSLVPGANQPQHF.

This clonotype was detected a few times. CDR3 DNA: TGTGCCAGCAGCTTATACCGGTTGGAAAAGCAGTACTTC. It codes for CASSLYRLEKQYF. The chain links TRBV7-6 to TRBJ2-7, with D hard to call. The CDR3 spans 13 residues. CDR1 SGHVS and CDR2 FNYEAQ come from the germline V gene. V lost 2 bases to trimming and J lost 8 bases, with 13 bases between them.

The chain is built from TRBV27 and TRBJ2-1, with TRBD2 matching 9 bases. CDR3 length: 15 residues. In germline, CDR1 is MNHEY, CDR2 SMNVEV (reference sequence). Trimming took 7 bases from V and 7 from J; bases not matched to a gene: 11. In DNA form, the CDR3 reads TGTGCCAGCACTTTGGGCGGGGGGGCGGTAAATGAGCAGTTCTTC. This translates into CASTLGGGAVNEQFF.

This clonotype was counted only a few times. The chain combines TRBV7-2 with TRBJ1-2, with D possibly TRBD1 on 6 matching bases. This CDR3 has 14 amino acids. Germline-derived CDR1 and CDR2 are SGHTA and FQGNSA. Trimming took off 5 bases at V and 8 bases at J, with 18 bases between the two ends. Here the CDR3 reads CASSSLTGPGGYTF. CDR3 nucleotides: TGTGCCAGCAGCAGCTTGACAGGTCCCGGCGGCTACACCTTC.

This chain connects TRBV6-1 to TRBJ2-7, with 7 bases matching TRBD1. V was pared by 6 bases and J by 3 bases, with 8 bases of the junction left unmatched. The germline CDR1 and CDR2 sequences are MNHNS and SASEGT. The CDR3 has 14 amino acids. DNA for the CDR3: TGTGCCAGCAGGGCTGGGACAGAGCTCTACGAGCAGTACTTC. Its translation: CASRAGTELYEQYF.

This sequence joins TRBV5-1 and TRBJ1-2, with D possibly being TRBD1 (5 bases). Germline-derived CDR1 and CDR2 are SGHRS and YFSETQ. V was trimmed by 4 bases and J by 8 bases, leaving 15 bases between them. CDR3 size: 13 residues. The CDR3 spells CASSPSGPDGYTF. The CDR3 bases are TGCGCCAGCAGCCCATCAGGGCCCGACGGCTACACCTTC.

The chain carries TRBV7-9 and TRBJ1-1; unclear D gene. The V gene lost 11 bases and the J gene lost 2 bases, with 24 bases spanning the gap. CDR3 length: 16 amino acids. CDR1 SEHNR and CDR2 FQNEAQ come from the germline V gene (reference sequence). CDR3 in amino acids: CACKMDRSVPNTEAFF. The CDR3 nucleotides are TGTGCCTGCAAGATGGACCGATCTGTACCTAACACTGAAGCTTTCTTT. Together with reference TRBV7-9 and TRBJ1-1, the CDR3 gives the full variable domain: DTGVSQNPRHKITKRGQNVTFRCDPISEHNRLYWYRQTLGQGPEFLTYFQNEAQLEKSRLLSDRFSAERPKGSFSTLEIQRTEQGDSAMYLCACKMDRSVPNTEAFFGQGTRLTVV.

This clonotype has more than one count but fewer than ten. The rearrangement uses TRBV2 and TRBJ2-7; 9 nucleotides agree with TRBD1. J lost 6 bases, V lost 6 bases, and 3 bases had no gene match. The CDR3 is 12 residues long. Looked up from germline, CDR1 is SNHLY and CDR2 is FYNNEI. Written as DNA, the CDR3 is TGTGCCAGCAGGGACAGGGGACCCGAGCAGTACTTC. Translating gives CASRDRGPEQYF.

The chain is built from TRBV2 and TRBJ1-5; 8 nucleotides match TRBD1. The V gene's germline CDR1 is SNHLY and CDR2 FYNNEI. The length of the CDR3 is 15 residues. The V segment lost 6 bases and the J segment 5 bases; nucleotides outside the gene matches: 9. For the CDR3, the DNA is TGTGCCAGCAGCCCACAGGGGGTGTTAGATCAGCCCCAGCATTTT. Its protein product is CASSPQGVLDQPQHF. The full variable domain, rest sourced from reference TRBV2 and TRBJ1-5, is EPEVTQTPSHQVTQMGQEVILRCVPISNHLYFYWYRQILGQKVEFLVSFYNNEISEKSEIFDDQFSVERPDGSNFTLKIRSTKLEDSAMYFCASSPQGVLDQPQHFGDGTRLSIL.

J is TRBJ2-6 and V is TRBV12-3 or TRBV12-4; D is undetermined. The CDR3 runs to 12 residues. The V end was cut by 7 bases, the J end by 5 bases, with 6 bases between. The chain's CDR3 is CASTYRANVLTF. The CDR3 DNA reads as TGTGCCAGCACATACAGGGCCAACGTCCTGACTTTC.

This chain connects TRBV20-1 to TRBJ1-3; no definite D call. Between the trimmed V and J ends, which lost 7 bases and 7 bases, there was a span of 14 bases. The CDR3 consists of 12 residues. The germline V gene has CDR1 DFQATT and CDR2 SNEGSKA (reference sequence). The CDR3 loop is CSVPTVENTIYF. As DNA, the CDR3 is TGCAGTGTCCCGACGGTTGAGAACACCATATATTTT.

Concerning this clonotype: Since a much larger clone is just one base distant, this may be a read error. V usage is TRBV21-1 and J usage is TRBJ1-2; TRBD1 is taken as the D call from the table, unchecked against the DNA. TRBV21-1 is a known pseudogene. The CDR3 is made up of 12 amino acids. CDR3 loop: CASSGQAYGYTF. CDR3 nucleotides: TGTGCCAGCTCGGGACAGGCCTATGGCTACACCTTC.